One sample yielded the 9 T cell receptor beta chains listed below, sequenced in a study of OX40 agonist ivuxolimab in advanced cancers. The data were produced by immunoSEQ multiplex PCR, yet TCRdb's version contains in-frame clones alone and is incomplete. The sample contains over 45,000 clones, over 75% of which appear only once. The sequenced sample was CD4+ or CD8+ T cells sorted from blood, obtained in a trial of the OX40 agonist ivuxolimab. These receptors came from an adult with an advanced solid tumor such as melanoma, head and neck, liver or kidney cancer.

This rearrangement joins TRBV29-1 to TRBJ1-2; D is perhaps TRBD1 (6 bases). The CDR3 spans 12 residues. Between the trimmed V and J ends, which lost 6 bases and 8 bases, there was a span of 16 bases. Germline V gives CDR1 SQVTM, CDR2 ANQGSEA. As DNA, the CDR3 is TGCAGCGTCGACCCCACAGGGATCGGCTACACCTTC. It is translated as CSVDPTGIGYTF. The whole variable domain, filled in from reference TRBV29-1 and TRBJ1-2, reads SAVISQKPSRDICQRGTSLTIQCQVDSQVTMMFWYRQQPGQSLTLIATANQGSEATYESGFVIDKFPISRPNLTFSTLTVSNMSPEDSSIYLCSVDPTGIGYTFGSGTRLTVV.

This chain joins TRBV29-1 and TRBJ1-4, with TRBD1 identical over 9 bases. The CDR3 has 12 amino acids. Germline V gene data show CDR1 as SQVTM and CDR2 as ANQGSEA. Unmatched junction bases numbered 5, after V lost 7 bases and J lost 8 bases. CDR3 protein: CSATGGTEKLFF. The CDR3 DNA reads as TGCAGCGCGACAGGGGGAACAGAAAAACTGTTTTTT.

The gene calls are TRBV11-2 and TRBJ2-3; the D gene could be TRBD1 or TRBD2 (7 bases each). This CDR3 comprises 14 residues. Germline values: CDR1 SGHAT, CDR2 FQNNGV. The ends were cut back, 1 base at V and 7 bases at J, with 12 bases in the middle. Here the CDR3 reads CASSLAGGGHTQYF. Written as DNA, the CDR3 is TGTGCCAGCAGCTTAGCAGGGGGAGGGCATACGCAGTATTTT. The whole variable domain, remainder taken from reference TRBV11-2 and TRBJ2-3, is EAGVAQSPRYKIIEKRQSVAFWCNPISGHATLYWYQQILGQGPKLLIQFQNNGVVDDSQLPKDRFSAERLKGVDSTLKIQPAKLEDSAVYLCASSLAGGGHTQYFGPGTRLTVL.

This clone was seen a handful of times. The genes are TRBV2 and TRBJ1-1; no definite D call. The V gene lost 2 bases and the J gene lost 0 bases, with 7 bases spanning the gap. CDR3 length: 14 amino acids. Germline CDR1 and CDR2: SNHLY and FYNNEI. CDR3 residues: CASSEQHMNTEAFF. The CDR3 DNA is TGTGCCAGCAGTGAACAGCACATGAACACTGAAGCTTTCTTT.

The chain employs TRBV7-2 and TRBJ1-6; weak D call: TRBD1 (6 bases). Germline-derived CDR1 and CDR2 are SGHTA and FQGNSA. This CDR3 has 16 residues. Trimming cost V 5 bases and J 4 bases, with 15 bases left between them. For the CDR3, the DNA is TGTGCCAGCAGCAAACAGGGTCCTGGGTATAATTCACCCCTCCACTTT. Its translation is CASSKQGPGYNSPLHF.

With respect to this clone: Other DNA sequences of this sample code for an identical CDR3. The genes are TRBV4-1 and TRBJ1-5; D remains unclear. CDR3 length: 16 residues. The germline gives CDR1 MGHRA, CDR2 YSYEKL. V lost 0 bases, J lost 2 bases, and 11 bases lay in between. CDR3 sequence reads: CASSQDGGIGNQPQHF. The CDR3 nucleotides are TGCGCCAGCAGCCAAGATGGAGGTATCGGCAATCAGCCCCAGCATTTT.

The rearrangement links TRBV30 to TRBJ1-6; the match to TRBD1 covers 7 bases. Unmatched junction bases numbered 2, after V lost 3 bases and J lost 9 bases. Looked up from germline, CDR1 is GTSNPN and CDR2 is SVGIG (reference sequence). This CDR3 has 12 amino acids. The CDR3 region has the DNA TGTGCCTGGAGAAACAGGGGTTCACCCCTCCACTTT. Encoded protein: CAWRNRGSPLHF. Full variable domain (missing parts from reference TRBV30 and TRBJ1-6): SQTIHQWPATLVQPVGSPLSLECTVEGTSNPNLYWYRQAAGRGLQLLFYSVGIGQISSEVPQNLSASRPQDRQFILSSKKLLLSDSGFYLCAWRNRGSPLHFGNGTRLTVT.

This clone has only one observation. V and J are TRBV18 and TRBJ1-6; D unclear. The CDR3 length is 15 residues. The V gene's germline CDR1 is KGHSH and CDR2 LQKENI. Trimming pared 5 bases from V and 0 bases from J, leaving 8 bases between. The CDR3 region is CASSSEISYNSPLHF. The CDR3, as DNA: TGTGCCAGCTCATCGGAAATCTCCTATAATTCACCCCTCCACTTT.

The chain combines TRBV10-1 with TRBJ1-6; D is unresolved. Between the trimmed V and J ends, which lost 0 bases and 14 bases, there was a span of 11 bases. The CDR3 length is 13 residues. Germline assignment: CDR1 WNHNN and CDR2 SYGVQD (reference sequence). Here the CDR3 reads CASSESATGSLHF. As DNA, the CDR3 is TGCGCCAGCAGTGAGTCGGCCACCGGTTCCCTCCACTTT.